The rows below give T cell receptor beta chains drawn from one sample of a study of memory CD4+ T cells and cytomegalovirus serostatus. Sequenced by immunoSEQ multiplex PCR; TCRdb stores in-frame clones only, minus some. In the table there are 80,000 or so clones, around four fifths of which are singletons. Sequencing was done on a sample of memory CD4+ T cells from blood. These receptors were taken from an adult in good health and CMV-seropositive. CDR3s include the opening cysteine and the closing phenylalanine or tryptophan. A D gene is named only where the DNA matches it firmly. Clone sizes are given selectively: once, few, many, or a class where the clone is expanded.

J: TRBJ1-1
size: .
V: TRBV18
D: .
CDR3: CASSPIQGHDSEAFF
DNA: TGTGCCAGCTCACCAATACAGGGACATGACTCTGAAGCTTTCTTT

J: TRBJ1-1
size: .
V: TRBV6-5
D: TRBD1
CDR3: CASSSTGGSGTEAFF
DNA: TGTGCCAGCAGTTCTACAGGGGGCAGTGGAACTGAAGCTTTCTTT

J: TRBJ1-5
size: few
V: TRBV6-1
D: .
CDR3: CASSPGQGQPQHF
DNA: TGTGCCAGCTCCCCGGGGCAGGGTCAGCCCCAGCATTTT

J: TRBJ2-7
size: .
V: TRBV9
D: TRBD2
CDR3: CASSVASLAGGFEQYF
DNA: TGTGCCAGCAGCGTAGCATCCCTAGCGGGGGGGTTCGAGCAGTACTTC

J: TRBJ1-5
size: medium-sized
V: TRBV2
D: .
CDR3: CASRRGRDEPQHF
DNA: TGTGCCAGCAGGCGGGGGAGGGATGAGCCCCAGCATTTT

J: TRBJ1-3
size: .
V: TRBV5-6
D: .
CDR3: CASSSGISGNTIYF
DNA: TGTGCCAGCAGCTCGGGGATCTCTGGAAACACCATATATTTT

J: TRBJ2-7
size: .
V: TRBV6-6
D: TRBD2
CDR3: CASSYSPGGMNYEQYF
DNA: TGTGCCAGCAGTTACTCGCCGGGGGGGATGAACTACGAGCAGTACTTC

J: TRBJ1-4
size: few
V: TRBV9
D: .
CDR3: CASGKDTVAEKLFF
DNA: TGTGCCAGCGGTAAGGACACTGTAGCTGAAAAACTGTTTTTT

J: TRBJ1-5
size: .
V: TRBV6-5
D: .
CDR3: CASSYRGHQPQHF
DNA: TGTGCCAGCAGTTACAGGGGCCATCAGCCCCAGCATTTT

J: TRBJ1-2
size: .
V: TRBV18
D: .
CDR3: CASSAPGVGGYTF
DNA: TGTGCCAGCTCGGCCCCGGGGGTAGGTGGCTACACCTTC

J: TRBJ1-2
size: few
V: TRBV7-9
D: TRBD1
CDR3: CASSQWDSSYGYTF
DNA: TGTGCCAGCAGTCAATGGGACAGTAGCTATGGCTACACCTTC

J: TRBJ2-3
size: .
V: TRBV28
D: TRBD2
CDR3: CASSLAGGPGDTQYF
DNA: TGTGCCAGCAGTTTAGCGGGGGGGCCGGGAGATACGCAGTATTTT

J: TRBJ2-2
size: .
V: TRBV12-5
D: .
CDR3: CASTSTGELFF
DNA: TGTGCTAGTACAAGCACCGGGGAGCTGTTTTTT

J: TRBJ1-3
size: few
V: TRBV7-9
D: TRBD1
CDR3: CASSGRQGLRGNTIYF
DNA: TGTGCCAGCAGCGGTAGACAGGGCCTGCGTGGAAACACCATATATTTT

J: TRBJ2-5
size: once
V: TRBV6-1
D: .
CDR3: CASSLGTQETQYF
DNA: TGTGCCAGCAGCCTGGGGACCCAAGAGACCCAGTACTTC

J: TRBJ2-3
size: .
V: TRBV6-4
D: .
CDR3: CASSESGVPTDTQYF
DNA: TGTGCCAGCAGTGAGTCCGGCGTTCCGACAGATACGCAGTATTTT

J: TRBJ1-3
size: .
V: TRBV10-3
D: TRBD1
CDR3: CAISPRGQVSGNTIYF
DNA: TGTGCCATCAGTCCCCGGGGACAGGTCTCTGGAAACACCATATATTTT